The 21 T cell receptor beta chains presented below share a single source sample, sequenced in a study of human T cells and chemical hapten exposure. Time point noted: pre-sensitization, week 0. The treatment was: therapeutic diphenylcyclopropenone sensitization with weekly scalp DPC. TCRdb fed the RACE reads into MiXCR, producing one record per CDR3 protein. In the table there are approximately 260,000 distinct CDR3 sequences, about 9.4% of which are singletons. Sequenced here: whole blood, sampled in connection with sensitization to the hapten diphenylcyclopropenone (DPC). All receptors come from a woman aged 40 to 50 with alopecia areata. Some clones in this sample may be carry-over from other donors' samples.

The rearrangement uses TRBV28 and TRBJ2-7; no clear D gene. CDR3 size: 16 residues. Germline V gene sequence: CDR1 MDHEN, CDR2 SYDVKM. V was clipped by 7 bases and J by 2 bases, with 21 bases between them. The CDR3 sequence is CASNPEWVARPYEQYF. For the CDR3, the DNA is TGTGCCAGCAACCCTGAGTGGGTGGCAAGACCCTACGAGCAGTACTTC. Based on the CDR3 plus reference TRBV28 and TRBJ2-7, the full variable domain is DVKVTQSSRYLVKRTGEKVFLECVQDMDHENMFWYRQDPGLGLRLIYFSYDVKMKEKGDIPEGYSVSREKKERFSLILESASTNQTSMYLCASNPEWVARPYEQYFGPGTRLTVT.

This clonotype was counted only a few times. The rearrangement uses TRBV24-1 and TRBJ2-2, with TRBD2 matching over 8 bases. With 5 bases clipped from V and 4 bases from J, the junction kept 11 bases outside the gene matches. Germline CDR1 KGHDR, CDR2 SFDVKD. The CDR3 is made up of 17 amino acids. CDR3 sequence reads: CATSGPYLAGGTGELFF. The DNA for the CDR3 is TGTGCCACCAGTGGACCTTACCTGGCGGGAGGCACCGGGGAGCTGTTTTTT.

The chain links TRBV5-1 to TRBJ2-6; TRBD2 might be the D (6 bases). CDR3 size: 14 residues. Germline V lookup: CDR1 SGHRS, CDR2 YFSETQ. The V and J ends lost 5 bases and 0 bases respectively, with 6 bases between them. DNA for the CDR3: TGCGCCAGCAGGGAGGGCTCTGGGGCCAACGTCCTGACTTTC. Its protein product is CASREGSGANVLTF.

The chain combines TRBV10-3 with TRBJ1-1; D remains ambiguous. V lost 1 base, J lost 4 bases, and 7 bases lay in between. Germline V gene lookup returns CDR1 ENHRY and CDR2 SYGVKD. This CDR3 region has 13 residues. CDR3 residues: CAISELTGTEAFF. Written as DNA, the CDR3 is TGTGCCATCAGTGAGTTGACCGGCACTGAAGCTTTCTTT.

The V and J genes are TRBV27 and TRBJ2-7; D perhaps matches TRBD2 (6 bases). Trimming took off 7 bases at V and 3 bases at J, with 13 bases between the two ends. The V gene's germline CDR1 is MNHEY and CDR2 SMNVEV (reference sequence). This CDR3 has 13 residues. CDR3 protein: CASTQNSGYEQYF. For the CDR3, the DNA is TGTGCCAGCACCCAAAATAGCGGCTACGAGCAGTACTTC.

Ten or more counts support this clonotype. The chain uses TRBV20-1 and TRBJ2-7, with 7 bases identical to TRBD2. The CDR3 is 14 residues long. Germline-derived CDR1 and CDR2 are DFQATT and SNEGSKA (reference sequence). Germline trimming cut 5 bases from V and 0 bases from J; bases unmatched to any gene: 7. CDR3 nucleotides: TGCAGTGCTCAGCGGGGCGGAGGCTCCTACGAGCAGTACTTC. Encoded protein: CSAQRGGGSYEQYF.

This CDR3 is CASSYQVGTGVEQYF. The CDR3 coding sequence is TGTGCCAGCAGTTATCAGGTTGGGACAGGTGTCGAGCAGTACTTC. The chain employs TRBV6-5 and TRBJ2-7; 8 bases are a match to TRBD1. V was clipped by 3 bases and J by 6 bases; unmatched bases: 10. Germline V gene sequence: CDR1 MNHEY, CDR2 SVGAGI. This CDR3 region has 15 residues.

The rearrangement uses TRBV29-1 and TRBJ2-5; D remains ambiguous. V lost 4 bases and J lost 5, with 17 bases in between. There are 14 residues in the CDR3. The germline gives CDR1 SQVTM, CDR2 ANQGSEA. The CDR3 nucleotides read TGCAGCGTTGCTCTCGCGGCATCTGGGGAGACCCAGTACTTC. Translation gives CSVALAASGETQYF.

This clonotype showed up just a few times. V usage is TRBV6-5 and J usage is TRBJ1-1; tentative D call: TRBD1 (6 bases). V was trimmed by 7 bases and J by 5 bases, leaving 14 bases between them. Germline values: CDR1 MNHEY, CDR2 SVGAGI. The CDR3 contains 13 residues. CDR3 sequence reads: CASIHLGATEAFF. The CDR3 nucleotides are TGTGCCAGCATTCACTTGGGGGCGACTGAAGCTTTCTTT.

V usage is TRBV2 and J usage is TRBJ2-5; D ambiguous. Trimming left V 7 bases short and J 5 bases short, with 11 bases between. Per the germline V gene, CDR1 is SNHLY and CDR2 is FYNNEI. This CDR3 spans 12 amino acids. The DNA of the CDR3 is TGTGCCAGCAAGGAAGTTCAGGAGACCCAGTACTTC. As protein: CASKEVQETQYF.

The chain uses TRBV27 and TRBJ2-3; D possibly matches TRBD1 or TRBD2 (5 bases each). V was shortened by 2 bases and J by 0 bases, with 9 bases between the two germline ends. The CDR3 is 15 residues long. Germline CDR1 is MNHEY and CDR2 is SMNVEV (reference sequence). CDR3 loop: CASSLMGVSTDTQYF. For the CDR3, the DNA is TGTGCCAGCAGTTTAATGGGGGTGAGCACAGATACGCAGTATTTT.

This clonotype appeared a few times. The chain combines TRBV29-1 with TRBJ2-1, with 9 bases matching TRBD1. The trim removed 7 bases at V and 7 bases at J, leaving 8 bases unmatched. CDR1 and CDR2 from the germline V gene are SQVTM and ANQGSEA. The CDR3 consists of 13 residues. In DNA form, the CDR3 reads TGCAGCGCCGGGACAGGGATTGGGAATGAGCAGTTCTTC. This sequence encodes CSAGTGIGNEQFF.

Ten or more counts support this clonotype. CDR3 sequence reads: CASSPPRPEETQYF. The CDR3 DNA follows: TGTGCCAGCAGCCCTCCCCGGCCGGAAGAGACCCAGTACTTC. The rearrangement links TRBV5-4 to TRBJ2-5, with D unresolved. V lost 4 bases and J 3 bases, leaving 13 bases between the germline ends. The CDR3 is 14 residues long. Germline loops: CDR1 SGHNT, CDR2 YYREEE (reference sequence). Drawing the rest from reference TRBV5-4 and TRBJ2-5, the complete variable domain is ETGVTQSPTHLIKTRGQQVTLRCSSQSGHNTVSWYQQALGQGPQFIFQYYREEENGRGNFPPRFSGLQFPNYSSELNVNALELDDSALYLCASSPPRPEETQYFGPGTRLLVL.

The rearrangement joins TRBV20-1 to TRBJ2-1; weak D call: TRBD1 (6 bases). This CDR3 spans 15 amino acids. V shed 1 base and J shed 9 bases, with 19 bases lying between them. The germline V gene has CDR1 DFQATT and CDR2 SNEGSKA (reference sequence). DNA of the CDR3: TGCAGTGCTAGAGTTCCGCTGGGGACACCTGGTGAGCAGTTCTTC. Residues: CSARVPLGTPGEQFF.

This clonotype has at least ten counts. The genes are TRBV6-5 and TRBJ2-5; maybe TRBD2 (5 bases). The CDR3 spans 15 residues. Germline V CDR1 and CDR2: MNHEY, SVGAGI. Trimming shortened V by 5 bases and J by 4 bases, and 17 bases separated the two germline ends. DNA of the CDR3: TGTGCCAGCAGTCATCCGGGATCATCTTTAGAGACCCAGTACTTC. Protein product: CASSHPGSSLETQYF.

The chain is built from TRBV27 and TRBJ2-1, with D unresolved. Germline V gene sequence: CDR1 MNHEY, CDR2 SMNVEV (reference sequence). With 5 bases removed from V and 6 bases from J, the gap between germline ends came to 11 bases. The CDR3 covers 13 residues. CDR3 loop: CASSLGWGNEQFF. The DNA for the CDR3 is TGTGCCAGCAGTCTTGGGTGGGGCAATGAGCAGTTCTTC.

At least ten counts were recorded for this clonotype. The chain combines TRBV12-5 with TRBJ1-1, with TRBD1 identical over 7 bases. Germline CDR1 LGHNT, CDR2 FRNRAP. The CDR3 has 11 residues. V was pared by 5 bases and J by 8 bases, with 2 bases of the junction left unmatched. CDR3 nucleotides: TGTGCTAGTGGTAGGGGACAGGAAGCTTTCTTT. Translating it yields CASGRGQEAFF.

This clonotype was recorded at least ten times. The V call is TRBV29-1, the J call TRBJ1-1, with D hard to call. CDR3 length: 14 amino acids. Trimming cost V 7 bases and J 0 bases, with 15 bases left between them. In germline, CDR1 is SQVTM, CDR2 ANQGSEA. CDR3: CSARKGNMNTEAFF. CDR3 bases: TGCAGCGCCCGGAAGGGAAACATGAACACTGAAGCTTTCTTT.

This clonotype was recorded many times. The V call is TRBV4-2, the J call TRBJ2-3, with unresolved D. Between the trimmed V and J ends, which lost 0 bases and 4 bases, there was a span of 11 bases. Germline CDR1 LGHNA, CDR2 YNFKEQ. This CDR3 region has 15 residues. The DNA of the CDR3 is TGTGCCAGCAGCCAAGACCCCCCAGGTCCAGATACGCAGTATTTT. Its protein product is CASSQDPPGPDTQYF.

This clonotype was detected only a few times. The chain uses TRBV28 and TRBJ1-5, with D hard to call. CDR3 length equals 14 residues. Germline lookup yields CDR1 MDHEN and CDR2 SYDVKM. V was pared by 6 bases and J by 3 bases, with 12 bases between. DNA for the CDR3: TGTGCCAGCAGGTCCGGGTCCTTCAATCAGCCCCAGCATTTT. This gives the protein CASRSGSFNQPQHF.

The table lists this clonotype with a few counts. The chain carries TRBV4-1 and TRBJ2-1; 10 nucleotides match TRBD1. Trimming at V came to 1 base and at J to 3 bases, leaving 3 bases not matched to a gene. Germline V gene data show CDR1 as MGHRA and CDR2 as YSYEKL. This CDR3 is built from 16 residues. The CDR3 region has the DNA TGCGCCAGCAGCCAAGGGGACAGGGGATTCTACAATGAGCAGTTCTTC. It is translated as CASSQGDRGFYNEQFF.